The clone carrying this T cell receptor (beta chain) showed up just a few times. Its antigen remains unknown. Preparation of the TCRbeta library used unique molecular identifiers. TCRdb ran MiXCR on the PCR reads and lists one entry per CDR3 protein. The data show more than 300,000 distinct CDR3 sequences, 15% to 20% seen once. The V and J ends lost 0 bases and 9 bases respectively, with 14 bases between them. The CDR3 is 13 residues long. The V gene's germline CDR1 is DFQATT and CDR2 SNEGSKA (reference sequence). The sample is drawn from a study of T-cell reconstitution after alpha-beta-depleted transplantation in children. The study's findings and limits: Diversity and T-cell counts at one year after transplant derived mostly from new T cells. Recipient T cells and thymic progenitors that survived gave rise to the high TCRbeta diversity observed at day 60 in some patients. Reportedly, roughly two months post-transplant, alpha-beta T cells arose from several hundred expanded graft clones.

The input for sequencing was PBMCs, mostly from graft donor cells, taken 360 days after TCRalphabeta/CD19-depleted stem cell transplant. The chain is built from TRBV20-1 and TRBJ1-1, with D possibly matching TRBD1 (5 bases). The receptor was isolated from a male patient under 10 years old who had a stem cell transplant for acute lymphoblastic leukemia, so the T cells may come from the graft donor. The CDR3 sequence: CSARDTSGTQAFF. The CDR3 coding sequence is TGCAGTGCTAGAGATACGAGCGGGACCCAAGCTTTCTTT.